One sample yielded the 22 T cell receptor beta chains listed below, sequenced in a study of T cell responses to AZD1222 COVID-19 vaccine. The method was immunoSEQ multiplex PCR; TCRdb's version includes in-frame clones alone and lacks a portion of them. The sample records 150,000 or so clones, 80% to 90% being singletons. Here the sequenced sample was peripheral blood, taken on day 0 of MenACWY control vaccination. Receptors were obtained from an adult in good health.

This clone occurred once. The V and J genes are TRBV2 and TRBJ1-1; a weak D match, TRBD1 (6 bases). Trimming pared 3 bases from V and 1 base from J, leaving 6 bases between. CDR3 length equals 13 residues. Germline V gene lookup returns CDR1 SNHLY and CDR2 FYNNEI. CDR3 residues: CASSEDRNTEAFF. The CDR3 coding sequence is TGTGCCAGCAGTGAGGACAGGAACACTGAAGCTTTCTTT.

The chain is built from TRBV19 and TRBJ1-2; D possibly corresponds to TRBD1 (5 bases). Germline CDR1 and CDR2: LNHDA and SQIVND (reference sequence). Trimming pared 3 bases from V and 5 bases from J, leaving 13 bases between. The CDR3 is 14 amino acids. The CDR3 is CASSIGGAAYGYTF. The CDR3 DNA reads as TGTGCCAGTAGTATTGGAGGGGCCGCTTATGGCTACACCTTC.

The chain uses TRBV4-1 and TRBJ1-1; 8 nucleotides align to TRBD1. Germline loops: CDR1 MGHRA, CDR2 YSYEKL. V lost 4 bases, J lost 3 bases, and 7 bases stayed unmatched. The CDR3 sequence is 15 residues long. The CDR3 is CASSRGQVLDTEAFF. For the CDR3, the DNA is TGCGCCAGCAGCCGGGGACAGGTCTTAGACACTGAAGCTTTCTTT.

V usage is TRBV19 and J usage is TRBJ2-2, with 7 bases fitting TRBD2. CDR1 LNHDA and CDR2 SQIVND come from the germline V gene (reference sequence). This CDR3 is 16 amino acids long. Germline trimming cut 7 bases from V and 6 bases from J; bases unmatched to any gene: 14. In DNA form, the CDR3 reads TGTGCCAGTATTCACCGGGGAGGGGTCTCCTCCGGGGAGCTGTTTTTT. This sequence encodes CASIHRGGVSSGELFF.

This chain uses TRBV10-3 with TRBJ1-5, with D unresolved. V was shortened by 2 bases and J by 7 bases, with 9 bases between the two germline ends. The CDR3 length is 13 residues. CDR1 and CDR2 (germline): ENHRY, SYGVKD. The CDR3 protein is CAISEREYQPQHF. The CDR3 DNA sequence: TGTGCCATCAGTGAGAGGGAGTACCAGCCCCAGCATTTT.

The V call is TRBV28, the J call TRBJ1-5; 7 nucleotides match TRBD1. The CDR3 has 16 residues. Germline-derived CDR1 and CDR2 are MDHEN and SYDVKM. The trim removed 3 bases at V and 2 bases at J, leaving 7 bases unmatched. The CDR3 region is CASSLGGGGGNQPQHF. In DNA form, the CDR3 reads TGTGCCAGCAGTTTGGGGGGAGGGGGCGGCAATCAGCCCCAGCATTTT.

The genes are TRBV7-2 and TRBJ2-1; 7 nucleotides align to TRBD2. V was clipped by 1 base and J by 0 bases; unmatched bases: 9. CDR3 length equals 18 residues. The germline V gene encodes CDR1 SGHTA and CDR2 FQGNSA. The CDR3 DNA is TGTGCCAGCAGCTTAGTTCTTAGCGGGTCGAGCTCCTACAATGAGCAGTTCTTC. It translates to CASSLVLSGSSSYNEQFF. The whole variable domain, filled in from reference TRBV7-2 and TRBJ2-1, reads GAGVSQSPSNKVTEKGKDVELRCDPISGHTALYWYRQSLGQGLEFLIYFQGNSAPDKSGLPSDRFSAERTGGSVSTLTIQRTQQEDSAVYLCASSLVLSGSSSYNEQFFGPGTRLTVL.

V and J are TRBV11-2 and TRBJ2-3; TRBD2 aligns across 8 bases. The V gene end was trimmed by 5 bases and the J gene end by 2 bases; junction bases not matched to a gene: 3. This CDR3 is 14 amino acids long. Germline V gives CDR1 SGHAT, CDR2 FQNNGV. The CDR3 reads CASSPGLATDTQYF. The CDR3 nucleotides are TGTGCCAGCAGCCCTGGACTAGCCACAGATACGCAGTATTTT.

The chain's CDR3 is CASSFNSEAFF. The CDR3 nucleotides read TGTGCCAGCAGCTTTAATTCTGAAGCTTTCTTT. The chain is built from TRBV6-5 and TRBJ1-1, with D hard to call. Trimming took 6 bases from V and 6 from J, leaving 8 bases between them. CDR3 length: 11 amino acids. Germline loops: CDR1 MNHEY, CDR2 SVGAGI.

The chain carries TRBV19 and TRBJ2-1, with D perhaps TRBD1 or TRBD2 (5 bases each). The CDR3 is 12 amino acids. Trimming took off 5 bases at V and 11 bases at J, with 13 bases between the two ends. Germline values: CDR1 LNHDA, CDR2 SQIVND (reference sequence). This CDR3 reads CASSPTGTKQFF. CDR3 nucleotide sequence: TGTGCCAGTAGTCCCACCGGGACCAAGCAGTTCTTC.

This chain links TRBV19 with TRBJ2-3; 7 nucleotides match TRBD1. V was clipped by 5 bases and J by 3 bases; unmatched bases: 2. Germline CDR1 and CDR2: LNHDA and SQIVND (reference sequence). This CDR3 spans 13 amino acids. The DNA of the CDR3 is TGTGCCAGTAGTCCGGGACAGACAGATACGCAGTATTTT. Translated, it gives CASSPGQTDTQYF.

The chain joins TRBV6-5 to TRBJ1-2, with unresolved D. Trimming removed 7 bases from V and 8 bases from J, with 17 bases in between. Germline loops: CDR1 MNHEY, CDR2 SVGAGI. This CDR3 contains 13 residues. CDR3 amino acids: CASTFRGAGGYTF. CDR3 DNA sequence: TGTGCCAGCACTTTCCGGGGAGCGGGGGGCTACACCTTC.

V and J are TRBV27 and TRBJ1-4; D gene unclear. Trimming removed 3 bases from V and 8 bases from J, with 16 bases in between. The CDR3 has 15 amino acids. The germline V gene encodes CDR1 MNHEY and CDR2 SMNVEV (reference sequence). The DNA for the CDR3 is TGTGCCAGCAGTTTGATTGGGGTGGGAAGGGAAAAACTGTTTTTT. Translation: CASSLIGVGREKLFF.

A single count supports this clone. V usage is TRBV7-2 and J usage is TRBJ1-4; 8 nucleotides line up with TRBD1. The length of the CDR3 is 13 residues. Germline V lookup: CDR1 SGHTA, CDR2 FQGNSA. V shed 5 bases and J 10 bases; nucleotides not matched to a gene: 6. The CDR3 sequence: CASSPGQGRKLFF. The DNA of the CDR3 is TGTGCCAGCAGCCCAGGACAGGGAAGAAAACTGTTTTTT.

This chain's CDR3 is CASNKDGGDVEGYTF. The CDR3, as DNA: TGTGCCAGCAATAAGGATGGAGGGGACGTGGAAGGCTACACCTTC. This chain joins TRBV6-6 and TRBJ1-2; tentative D call: TRBD1 (5 bases). V lost 7 bases and J lost 8, with 23 bases in between. This CDR3 is 15 amino acids long. Germline CDR1 is MNHNY and CDR2 is SVGAGI (reference sequence).

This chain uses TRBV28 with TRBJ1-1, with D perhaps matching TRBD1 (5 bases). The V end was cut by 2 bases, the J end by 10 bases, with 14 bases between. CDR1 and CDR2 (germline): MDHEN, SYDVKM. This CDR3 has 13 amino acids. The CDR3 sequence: CASSLRPPGGAFF. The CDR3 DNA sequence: TGTGCCAGCAGTTTACGTCCCCCGGGGGGAGCTTTCTTT.

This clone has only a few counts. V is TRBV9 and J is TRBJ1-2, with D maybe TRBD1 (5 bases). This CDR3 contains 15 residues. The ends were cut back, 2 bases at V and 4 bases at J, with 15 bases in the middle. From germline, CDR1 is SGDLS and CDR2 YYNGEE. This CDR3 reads CASSVFGGTGYGYTF. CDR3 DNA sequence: TGTGCCAGCAGCGTCTTTGGGGGGACGGGCTATGGCTACACCTTC.

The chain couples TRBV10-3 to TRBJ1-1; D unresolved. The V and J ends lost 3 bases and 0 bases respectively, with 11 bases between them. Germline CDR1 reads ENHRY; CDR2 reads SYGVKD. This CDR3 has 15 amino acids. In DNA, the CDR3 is TGTGCCATCAGTGACGGGCATCCGTTGAACACTGAAGCTTTCTTT. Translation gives CAISDGHPLNTEAFF.

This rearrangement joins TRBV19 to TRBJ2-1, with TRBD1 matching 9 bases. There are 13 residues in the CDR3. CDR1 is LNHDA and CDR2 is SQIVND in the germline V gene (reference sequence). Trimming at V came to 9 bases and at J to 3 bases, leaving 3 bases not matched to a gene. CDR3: CASDRGFYNEQFF. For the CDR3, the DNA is TGTGCCAGCGACAGGGGGTTCTACAATGAGCAGTTCTTC.

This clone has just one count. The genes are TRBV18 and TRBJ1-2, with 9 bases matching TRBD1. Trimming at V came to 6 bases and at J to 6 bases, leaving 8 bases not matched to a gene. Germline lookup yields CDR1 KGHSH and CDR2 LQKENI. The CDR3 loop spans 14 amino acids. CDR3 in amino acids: CASSAGTGTHGYTF. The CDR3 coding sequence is TGTGCCAGCTCCGCCGGGACAGGGACGCATGGCTACACCTTC.

The CDR3 DNA is TGCGCCAGCAGCTTGGGACAGGGGATCACAGATACGCAGTATTTT. The encoded protein is CASSLGQGITDTQYF. V and J are TRBV5-1 and TRBJ2-3, with TRBD1 matching 8 bases. CDR3 length: 15 residues. The junction had 2 bases not matched to a gene; V was cut back by 0 bases and J by 2 bases. The V gene's germline CDR1 is SGHRS and CDR2 YFSETQ. Supplemented by reference TRBV5-1 and TRBJ2-3, the full variable domain reads KAGVTQTPRYLIKTRGQQVTLSCSPISGHRSVSWYQQTPGQGLQFLFEYFSETQRNKGNFPGRFSGRQFSNSRSEMNVSTLELGDSALYLCASSLGQGITDTQYFGPGTRLTVL.

CDR3 amino acids: CASSTQGPASGNTIYF. CDR3 nucleotides: TGTGCCAGCAGCACACAGGGGCCGGCCTCTGGAAACACCATATATTTT. The V call is TRBV7-2, the J call TRBJ1-3, with 7 bases lining up with TRBD1. With 5 bases clipped from V and 0 bases from J, the junction kept 7 bases outside the gene matches. The CDR3 totals 16 residues. Germline CDR1 is SGHTA and CDR2 is FQGNSA.